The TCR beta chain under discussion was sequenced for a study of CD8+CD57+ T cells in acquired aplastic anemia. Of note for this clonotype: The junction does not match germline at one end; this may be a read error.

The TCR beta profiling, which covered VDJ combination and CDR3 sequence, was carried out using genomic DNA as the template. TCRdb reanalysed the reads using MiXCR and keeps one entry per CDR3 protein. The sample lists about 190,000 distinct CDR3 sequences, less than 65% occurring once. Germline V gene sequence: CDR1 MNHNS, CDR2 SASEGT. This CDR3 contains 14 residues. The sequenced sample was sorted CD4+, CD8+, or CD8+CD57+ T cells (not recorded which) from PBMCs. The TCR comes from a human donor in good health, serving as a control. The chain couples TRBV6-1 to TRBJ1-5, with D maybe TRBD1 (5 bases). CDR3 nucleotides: TGTGCCATCAGTGAAAGGGGTGGCAATCAGCCCCAGCATTTT. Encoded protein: CAISERGGNQPQHF.